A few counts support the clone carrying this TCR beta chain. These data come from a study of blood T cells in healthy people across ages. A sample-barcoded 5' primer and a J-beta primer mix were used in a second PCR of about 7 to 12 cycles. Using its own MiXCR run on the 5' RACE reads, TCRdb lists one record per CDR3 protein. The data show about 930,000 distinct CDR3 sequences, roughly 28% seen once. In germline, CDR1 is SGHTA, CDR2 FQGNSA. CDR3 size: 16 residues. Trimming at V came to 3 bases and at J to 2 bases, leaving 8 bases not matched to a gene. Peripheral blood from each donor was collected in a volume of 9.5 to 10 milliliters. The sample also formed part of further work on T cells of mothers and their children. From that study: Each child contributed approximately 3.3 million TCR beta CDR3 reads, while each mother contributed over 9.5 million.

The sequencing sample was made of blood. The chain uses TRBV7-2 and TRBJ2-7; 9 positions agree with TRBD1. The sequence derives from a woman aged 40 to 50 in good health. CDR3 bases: TGTGCCAGCAGCTTGGACGGGACAGGGAGCACCTACGAGCAGTACTTC. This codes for CASSLDGTGSTYEQYF.